The clone carrying this T cell receptor (beta chain) was counted a single time. This CDR3 is also generated by other DNA sequences in the sample. TCRdb's copy holds only in-frame clones and misses some; the assay was immunoSEQ multiplex PCR. The repertoire holds fewer than 300,000 clones, less than 85% seen once, with around 2.3% in the top ten. This specimen comes from a study of blood T cell repertoires in COVID-19. The junction had 1 base not matched to a gene; V was cut back by 2 bases and J by 3 bases. CDR1 is SGHRS, CDR2 YFSETQ, per germline. The CDR3 extends over 13 amino acids. This sequence originates from a woman between 45 and 60 years old who had recovered from COVID-19. The sample comprised PBMCs or T cells enriched from blood (not recorded which). The chain recombines TRBV5-1 with TRBJ1-2; 7 bases match TRBD1. CDR3 coding DNA: TGCGCCAGCAGCTTAGGACAGGACTATGGCTACACCTTC. Amino acid sequence: CASSLGQDYGYTF.